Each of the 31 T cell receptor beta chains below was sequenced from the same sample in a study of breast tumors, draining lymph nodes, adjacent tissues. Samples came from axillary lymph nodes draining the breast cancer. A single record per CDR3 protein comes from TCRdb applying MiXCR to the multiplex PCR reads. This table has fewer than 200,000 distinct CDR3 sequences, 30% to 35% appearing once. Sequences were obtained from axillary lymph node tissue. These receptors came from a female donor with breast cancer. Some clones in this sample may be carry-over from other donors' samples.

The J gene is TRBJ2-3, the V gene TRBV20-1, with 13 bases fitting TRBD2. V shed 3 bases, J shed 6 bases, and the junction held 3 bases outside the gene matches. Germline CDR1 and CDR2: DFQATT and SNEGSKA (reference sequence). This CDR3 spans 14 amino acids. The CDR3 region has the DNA TGCAGTGCTAGGGCGGGACTAGCGGGGGATACGCAGTATTTT. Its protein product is CSARAGLAGDTQYF.

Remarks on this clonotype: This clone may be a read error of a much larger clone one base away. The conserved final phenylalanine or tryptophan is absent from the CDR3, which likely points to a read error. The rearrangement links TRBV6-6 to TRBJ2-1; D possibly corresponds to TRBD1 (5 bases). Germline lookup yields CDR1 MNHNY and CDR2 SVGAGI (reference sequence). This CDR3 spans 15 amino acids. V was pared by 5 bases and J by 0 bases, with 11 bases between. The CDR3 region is CASSQETDSYNEQFL. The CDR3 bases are TGTGCCAGCAGTCAGGAGACAGACTCCTACAATGAGCAGTTCCTC.

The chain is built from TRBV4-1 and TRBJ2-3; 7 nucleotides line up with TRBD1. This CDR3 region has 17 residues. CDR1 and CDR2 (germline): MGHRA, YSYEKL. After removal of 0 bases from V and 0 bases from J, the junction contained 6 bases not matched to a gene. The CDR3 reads CASSQDTGTASTDTQYF. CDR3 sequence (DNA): TGCGCCAGCAGCCAAGACACCGGGACAGCTAGCACAGATACGCAGTATTTT.

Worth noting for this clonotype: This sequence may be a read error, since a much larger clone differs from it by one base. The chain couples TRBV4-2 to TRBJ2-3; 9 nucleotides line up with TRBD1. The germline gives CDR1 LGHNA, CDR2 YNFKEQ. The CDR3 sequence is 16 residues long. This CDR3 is CACSFIPGQGPDTQYF. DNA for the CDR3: TGTGCCTGCAGCTTCATCCCGGGACAGGGCCCAGATACGCAGTATTTT.

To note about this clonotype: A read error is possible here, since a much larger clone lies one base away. The CDR3 here is CASSPSGLLYEQFF. The CDR3 nucleotides read TGTGCCAGCAGCCCTTCGGGCCTACTCTACGAGCAGTTCTTC. V gene TRBV7-6 combines with J gene TRBJ2-1; no reliable D call. Germline values: CDR1 SGHVS, CDR2 FNYEAQ. CDR3 size: 14 residues. V dropped 5 bases and J dropped 10 bases, with 18 bases sitting between them.

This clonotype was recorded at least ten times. In DNA, the CDR3 is TGTGCCACCCGACCGAAAGGACACACAGATACGCAGTATTTT. Translating it yields CATRPKGHTDTQYF. The rearrangement links TRBV6-6 to TRBJ2-3, with D perhaps TRBD1 (5 bases). Trimming left V 10 bases short and J 2 bases short, with 16 bases between. The CDR3 loop spans 14 amino acids. Germline V gene sequence: CDR1 MNHNY, CDR2 SVGAGI (reference sequence).

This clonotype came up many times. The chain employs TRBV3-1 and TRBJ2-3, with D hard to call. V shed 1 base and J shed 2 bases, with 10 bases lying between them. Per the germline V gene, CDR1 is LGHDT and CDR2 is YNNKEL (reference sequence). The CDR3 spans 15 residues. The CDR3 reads CASSQVDKNTDTQYF. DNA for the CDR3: TGTGCCAGCAGCCAAGTAGACAAAAACACAGATACGCAGTATTTT.

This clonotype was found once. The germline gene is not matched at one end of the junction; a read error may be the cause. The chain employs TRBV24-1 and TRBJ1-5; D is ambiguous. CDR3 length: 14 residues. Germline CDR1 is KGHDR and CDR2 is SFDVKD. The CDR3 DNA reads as TGTGCCACCAGTGCGACGGGGAACAATCAGCCCCCGCATTTT. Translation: CATSATGNNQPPHF.

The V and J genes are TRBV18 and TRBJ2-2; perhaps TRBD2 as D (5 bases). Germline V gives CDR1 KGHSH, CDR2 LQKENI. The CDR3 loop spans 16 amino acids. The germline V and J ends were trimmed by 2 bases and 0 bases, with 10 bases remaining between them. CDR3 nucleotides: TGTGCCAGCTCACCAAGATCCGGGGCGAACACCGGGGAGCTGTTTTTT. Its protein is CASSPRSGANTGELFF.

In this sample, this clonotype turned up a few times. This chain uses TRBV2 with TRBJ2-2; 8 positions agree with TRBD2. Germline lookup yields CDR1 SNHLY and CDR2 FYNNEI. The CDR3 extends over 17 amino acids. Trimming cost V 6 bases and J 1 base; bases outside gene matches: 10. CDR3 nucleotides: TGTGCCAGCAGCCCGACTCGACTAGCGATGAACACCGGGGAGCTGTTTTTT. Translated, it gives CASSPTRLAMNTGELFF.

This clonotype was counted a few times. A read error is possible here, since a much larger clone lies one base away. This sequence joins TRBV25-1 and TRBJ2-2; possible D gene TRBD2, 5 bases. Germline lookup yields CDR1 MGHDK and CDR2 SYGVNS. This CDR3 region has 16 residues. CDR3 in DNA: TGTGCCAGCAGTGAATTTTTGCTTTTAACCCCCGGGGAGCTGGTTTTT. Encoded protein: CASSEFLLLTPGELVF.

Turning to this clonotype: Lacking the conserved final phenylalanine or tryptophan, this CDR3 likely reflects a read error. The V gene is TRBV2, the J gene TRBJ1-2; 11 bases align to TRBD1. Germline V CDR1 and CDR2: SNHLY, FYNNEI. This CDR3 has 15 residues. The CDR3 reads CASMGTGGGNYGYTL. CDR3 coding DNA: TGCGCCAGCATGGGGACAGGGGGTGGTAACTATGGCTACACCCTC.

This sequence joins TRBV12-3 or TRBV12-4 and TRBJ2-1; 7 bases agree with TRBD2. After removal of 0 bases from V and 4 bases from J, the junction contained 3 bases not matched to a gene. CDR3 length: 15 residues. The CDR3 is CASSLARGEYNEQFF. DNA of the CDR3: TGTGCCAGCAGTTTAGCTCGGGGGGAATACAATGAGCAGTTCTTC.

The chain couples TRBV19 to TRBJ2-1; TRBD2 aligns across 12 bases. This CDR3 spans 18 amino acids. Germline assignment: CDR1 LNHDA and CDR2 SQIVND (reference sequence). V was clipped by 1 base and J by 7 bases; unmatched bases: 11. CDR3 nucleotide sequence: TGTGCCAGTAGTATAGCGACTAGCGGGGGCCCACCGGTTAATGAGCAGTTCTTC. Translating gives CASSIATSGGPPVNEQFF.

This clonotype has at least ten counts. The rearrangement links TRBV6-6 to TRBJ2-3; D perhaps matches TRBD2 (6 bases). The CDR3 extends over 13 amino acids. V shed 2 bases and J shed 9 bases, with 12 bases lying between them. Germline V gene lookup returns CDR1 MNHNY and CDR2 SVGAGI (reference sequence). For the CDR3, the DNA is TGTGCCAGCAGTTACGGGGGGATGGACACGCAGTATTTT. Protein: CASSYGGMDTQYF.

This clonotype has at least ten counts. The CDR3, as DNA: TGTGCCAGTAGTGGGGGACGGAACTATGGCTACACCTTC. This gives the protein CASSGGRNYGYTF. The chain links TRBV19 to TRBJ1-2; D possibly corresponds to TRBD1 (5 bases). The CDR3 is 13 amino acids. Germline CDR1 and CDR2: LNHDA and SQIVND (reference sequence). V lost 5 bases, J lost 2 bases, and 9 bases lay in between. Drawing the rest from reference TRBV19 and TRBJ1-2, the complete variable domain is DGGITQSPKYLFRKEGQNVTLSCEQNLNHDAMYWYRQDPGQGLRLIYYSQIVNDFQKGDIAEGYSVSREKKESFPLTVTSAQKNPTAFYLCASSGGRNYGYTFGSGTRLTVV.

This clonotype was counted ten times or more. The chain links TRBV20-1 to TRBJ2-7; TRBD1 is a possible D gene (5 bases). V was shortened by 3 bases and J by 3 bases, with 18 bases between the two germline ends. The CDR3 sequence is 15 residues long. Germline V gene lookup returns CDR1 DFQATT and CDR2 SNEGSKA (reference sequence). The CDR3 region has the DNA TGCAGTGCTAGGTCTTACCAGGGTGCTGACTACGAGCAGTACTTC. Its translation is CSARSYQGADYEQYF.

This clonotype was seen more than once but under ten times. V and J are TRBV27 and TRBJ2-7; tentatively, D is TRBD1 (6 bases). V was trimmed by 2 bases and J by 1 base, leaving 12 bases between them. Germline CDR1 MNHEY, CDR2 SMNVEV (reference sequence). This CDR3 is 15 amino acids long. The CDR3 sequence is CASSLGQGLSYEQYF. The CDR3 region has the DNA TGTGCCAGCAGTTTAGGGCAGGGGTTATCCTACGAGCAGTACTTC.

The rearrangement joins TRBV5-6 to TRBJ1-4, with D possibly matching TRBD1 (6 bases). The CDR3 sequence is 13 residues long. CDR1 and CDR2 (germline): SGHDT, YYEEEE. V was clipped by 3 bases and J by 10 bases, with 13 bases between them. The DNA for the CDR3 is TGTGCCAGCAGCTGGCTGGGGGCTGGAAAACTGTTTTTT. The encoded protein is CASSWLGAGKLFF. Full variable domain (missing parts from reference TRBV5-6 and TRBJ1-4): DAGVTQSPTHLIKTRGQQVTLRCSPKSGHDTVSWYQQALGQGPQFIFQYYEEEERQRGNFPDRFSGHQFPNYSSELNVNALLLGDSALYLCASSWLGAGKLFFGSGTQLSVL.

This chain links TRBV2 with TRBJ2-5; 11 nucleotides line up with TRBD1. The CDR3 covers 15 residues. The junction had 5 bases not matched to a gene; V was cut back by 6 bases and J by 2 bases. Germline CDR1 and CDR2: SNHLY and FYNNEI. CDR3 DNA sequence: TGTGCCAGCAGCTCCGGGACAGGGGGGCAAGAGACCCAGTACTTC. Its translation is CASSSGTGGQETQYF.

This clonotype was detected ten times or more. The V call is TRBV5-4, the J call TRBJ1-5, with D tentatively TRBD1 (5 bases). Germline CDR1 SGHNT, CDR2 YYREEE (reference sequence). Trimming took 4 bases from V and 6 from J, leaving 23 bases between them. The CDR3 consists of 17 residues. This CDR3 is CASSNSDRRGGAQPQHF. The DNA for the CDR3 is TGTGCCAGCAGCAACAGTGATAGACGCGGGGGTGCTCAGCCCCAGCATTTT. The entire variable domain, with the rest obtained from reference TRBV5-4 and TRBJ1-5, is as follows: ETGVTQSPTHLIKTRGQQVTLRCSSQSGHNTVSWYQQALGQGPQFIFQYYREEENGRGNFPPRFSGLQFPNYSSELNVNALELDDSALYLCASSNSDRRGGAQPQHFGDGTRLSIL.

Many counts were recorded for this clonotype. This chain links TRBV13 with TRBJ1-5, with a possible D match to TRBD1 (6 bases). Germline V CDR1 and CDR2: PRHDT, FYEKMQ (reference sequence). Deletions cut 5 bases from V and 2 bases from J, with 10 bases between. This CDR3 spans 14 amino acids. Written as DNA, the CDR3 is TGTGCCAGCAGCCAAGGGGGGGGCAATCAGCCCCAGCATTTT. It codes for CASSQGGGNQPQHF.

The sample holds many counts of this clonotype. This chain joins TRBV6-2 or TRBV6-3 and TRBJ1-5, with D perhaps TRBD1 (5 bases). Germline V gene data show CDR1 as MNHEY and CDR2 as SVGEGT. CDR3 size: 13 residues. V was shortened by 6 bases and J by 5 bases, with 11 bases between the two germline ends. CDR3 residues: CASRPDSHQPQHF. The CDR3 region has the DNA TGTGCCAGCAGACCTGACAGTCATCAGCCCCAGCATTTT.

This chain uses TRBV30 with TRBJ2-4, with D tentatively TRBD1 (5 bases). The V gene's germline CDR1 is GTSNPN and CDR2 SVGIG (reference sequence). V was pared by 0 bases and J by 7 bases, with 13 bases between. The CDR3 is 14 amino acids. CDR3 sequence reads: CAWSVSPTANIQYF. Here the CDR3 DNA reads TGTGCCTGGAGTGTGTCCCCGACAGCGAACATTCAGTACTTC.

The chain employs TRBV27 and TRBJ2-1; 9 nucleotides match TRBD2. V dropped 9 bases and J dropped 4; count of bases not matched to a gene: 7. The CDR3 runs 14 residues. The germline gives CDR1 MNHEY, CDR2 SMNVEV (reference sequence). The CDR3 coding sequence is TGTGCCAGTACGATAGCGGGAGTATACAATGAGCAGTTCTTC. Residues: CASTIAGVYNEQFF.

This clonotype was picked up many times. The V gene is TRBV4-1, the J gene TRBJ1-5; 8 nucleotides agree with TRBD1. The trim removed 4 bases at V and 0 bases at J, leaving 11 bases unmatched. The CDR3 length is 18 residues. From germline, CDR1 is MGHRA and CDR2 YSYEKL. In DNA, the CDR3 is TGCGCCAGCAGCCTCGGGACAGGCCTTCTAAATAGCAATCAGCCCCAGCATTTT. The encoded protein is CASSLGTGLLNSNQPQHF.

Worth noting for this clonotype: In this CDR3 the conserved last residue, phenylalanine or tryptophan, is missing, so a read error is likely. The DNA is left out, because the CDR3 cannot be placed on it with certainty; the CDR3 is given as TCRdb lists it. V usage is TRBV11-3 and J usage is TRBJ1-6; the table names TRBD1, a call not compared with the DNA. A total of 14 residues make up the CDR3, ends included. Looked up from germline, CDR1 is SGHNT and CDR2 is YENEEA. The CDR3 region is CASSLEQSWGRSLS.

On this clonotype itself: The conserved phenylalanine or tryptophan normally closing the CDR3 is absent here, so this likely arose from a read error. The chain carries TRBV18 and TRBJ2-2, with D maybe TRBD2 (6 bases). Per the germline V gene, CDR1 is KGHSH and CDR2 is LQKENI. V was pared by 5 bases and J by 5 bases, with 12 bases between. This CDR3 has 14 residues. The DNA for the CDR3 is TGTGCCAGCTCAAAGTTAGCGGAAACCGGGGAGCTGTTTTCT. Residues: CASSKLAETGELFS.

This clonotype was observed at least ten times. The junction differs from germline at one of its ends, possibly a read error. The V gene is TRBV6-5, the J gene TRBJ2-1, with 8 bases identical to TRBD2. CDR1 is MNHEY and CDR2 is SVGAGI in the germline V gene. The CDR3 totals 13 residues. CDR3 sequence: CASSHSGGDEQFF. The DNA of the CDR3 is TGTGCCAGCAGTCACTCGGGGGGGGATGAGCAGTTCTTC.

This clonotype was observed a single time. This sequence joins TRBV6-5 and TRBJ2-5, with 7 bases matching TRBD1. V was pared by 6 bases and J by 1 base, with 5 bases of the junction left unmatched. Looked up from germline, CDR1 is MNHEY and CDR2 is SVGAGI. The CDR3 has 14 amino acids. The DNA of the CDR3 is TGTGCCAGCAGGCAAACAGGGGCCCAAGAGACCCAGTACTTC. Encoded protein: CASRQTGAQETQYF.

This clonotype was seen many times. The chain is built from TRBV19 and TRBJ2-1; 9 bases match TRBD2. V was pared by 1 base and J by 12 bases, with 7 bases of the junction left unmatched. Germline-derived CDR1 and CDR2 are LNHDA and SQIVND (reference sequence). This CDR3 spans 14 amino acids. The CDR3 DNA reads TGTGCCAGTAGTATAGGTGGCGGGGGGGCGGTGCAGTTCTTC. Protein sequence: CASSIGGGGAVQFF.